Below are 11 T cell receptor beta chains sequenced from a single sample in a study of cytomegalovirus exposure and HLA in healthy donors. The PCR was carried out with 60 Vbeta primers and 13 Jbeta primers. Libraries were prepared by immunoSEQ multiplex PCR; TCRdb keeps only in-frame clonotypes and omits some of them. The repertoire holds about 140,000 clones, with just under 80% as singletons. Sequenced input: PBMCs. The source of these receptors is a man under 40 in good health and CMV-seronegative.

The chain couples TRBV28 to TRBJ1-4; 9 positions agree with TRBD1. Germline V CDR1 and CDR2: MDHEN, SYDVKM. This CDR3 has 17 amino acids. Trimming at V came to 5 bases and at J to 7 bases, leaving 14 bases not matched to a gene. The CDR3 loop reads CASSIHGTGRQGEKLFF. CDR3 coding DNA: TGTGCCAGCAGTATTCATGGGACAGGGCGACAAGGTGAAAAACTGTTTTTT.

The genes are TRBV10-2 and TRBJ2-3; D is perhaps TRBD1 (6 bases). Germline CDR1 reads WSHSY; CDR2 reads SAAADI. V lost 7 bases to trimming and J lost 1 base, with 18 bases between them. This CDR3 has 16 residues. Here the CDR3 DNA reads TGCGCCAGCACTTCTGTCCGGGACATACGCACAGATACGCAGTATTTT. Encoded protein: CASTSVRDIRTDTQYF.

This clone has just a few counts. The chain carries TRBV5-1 and TRBJ2-7, with a possible D match to TRBD1 (7 bases). The germline gives CDR1 SGHRS, CDR2 YFSETQ. The germline V and J ends were trimmed by 2 bases and 6 bases, with 18 bases remaining between them. This CDR3 region has 15 residues. The CDR3 sequence: CASSFSGTAGGEQYF. The CDR3 DNA reads as TGCGCCAGCAGCTTCTCCGGGACAGCCGGGGGCGAGCAGTACTTC.

The V call is TRBV7-9, the J call TRBJ2-7; D perhaps matches TRBD2 (7 bases). Per germline, CDR1 SEHNR and CDR2 FQNEAQ (reference sequence). Trimming pared 7 bases from V and 3 bases from J, leaving 13 bases between. CDR3 length equals 13 residues. In DNA form, the CDR3 reads TGTGCCAGCACCCCGGGGGGCAGCTACGAGCAGTACTTC. Encoded protein: CASTPGGSYEQYF.

V gene TRBV28 combines with J gene TRBJ2-2; 7 bases align to TRBD1. CDR3 size: 15 residues. V lost 5 bases, J lost 1 base, and 4 bases stayed unmatched. Germline V lookup: CDR1 MDHEN, CDR2 SYDVKM. The CDR3, as DNA: TGTGCCAGCAGTCCCGGGACAGAGAACACCGGGGAGCTGTTTTTT. As protein: CASSPGTENTGELFF.

The chain uses TRBV19 and TRBJ1-1; D is uncertain. V lost 7 bases and J 0 bases, leaving 3 bases between the germline ends. Looked up from germline, CDR1 is LNHDA and CDR2 is SQIVND (reference sequence). This CDR3 is 11 amino acids long. CDR3 loop: CASILNTEAFF. The CDR3 coding sequence is TGTGCCAGTATCTTGAACACTGAAGCTTTCTTT.

J is TRBJ2-3 and V is TRBV6-5; 13 bases align to TRBD2. The CDR3 has 16 amino acids. V lost 3 bases, J lost 5 bases, and 5 bases stayed unmatched. The germline V gene encodes CDR1 MNHEY and CDR2 SVGAGI. The CDR3 reads CASSYLTSGRIDTQYF. CDR3 bases: TGTGCCAGCAGTTATCTGACTAGCGGGAGGATAGATACGCAGTATTTT.

The CDR3 bases are TGTGCCAGCAGCGTACTAGCGGGAGGGTTCAATGAGCAGTTCTTC. Translated, it gives CASSVLAGGFNEQFF. V and J are TRBV7-7 and TRBJ2-1, with 13 bases fitting TRBD2. The CDR3 contains 15 residues. The V segment lost 5 bases and the J segment 6 bases; nucleotides outside the gene matches: 4. Germline V lookup: CDR1 SSHAT, CDR2 FNYEAQ (reference sequence).

This chain uses TRBV18 with TRBJ1-4, with D unresolved. Trimming took off 6 bases at V and 5 bases at J, with 13 bases between the two ends. This CDR3 spans 14 amino acids. Germline assignment: CDR1 KGHSH and CDR2 LQKENI. The CDR3 nucleotides read TGTGCCAGCTCTTCCACGGAGTTCAATGAAAAACTGTTTTTT. Protein product: CASSSTEFNEKLFF.

The chain links TRBV5-1 to TRBJ2-5, with D possibly being TRBD1 (5 bases). Trimming left V 6 bases short and J 3 bases short, with 15 bases between. This CDR3 spans 14 amino acids. Germline CDR1 SGHRS, CDR2 YFSETQ. The CDR3 loop is CASTTQGLEETQYF. In DNA form, the CDR3 reads TGCGCCAGCACCACTCAGGGTCTGGAAGAGACCCAGTACTTC.

The chain links TRBV28 to TRBJ1-4; no reliable D call. V was pared by 7 bases and J by 10 bases, with 19 bases between. CDR3 length: 14 amino acids. The germline CDR1 and CDR2 sequences are MDHEN and SYDVKM. The CDR3 nucleotides are TGTGCCAGCACCGAAGCCCGGGGTGGCGGAAAACTGTTTTTT. Amino acids: CASTEARGGGKLFF.